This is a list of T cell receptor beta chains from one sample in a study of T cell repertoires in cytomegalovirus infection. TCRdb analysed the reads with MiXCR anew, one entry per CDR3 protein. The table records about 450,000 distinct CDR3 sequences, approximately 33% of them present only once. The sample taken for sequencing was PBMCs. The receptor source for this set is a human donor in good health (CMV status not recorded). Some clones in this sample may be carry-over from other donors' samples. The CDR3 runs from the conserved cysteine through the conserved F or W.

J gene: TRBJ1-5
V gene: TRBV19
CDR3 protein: CASSSGTDNNQPQHF

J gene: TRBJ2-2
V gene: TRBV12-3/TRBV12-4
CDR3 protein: CASSLGGGGVGELFF

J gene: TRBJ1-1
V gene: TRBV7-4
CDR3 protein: CASSLPGEEAFF

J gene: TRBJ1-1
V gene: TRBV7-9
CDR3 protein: CASSLEAGTTNTEAFF

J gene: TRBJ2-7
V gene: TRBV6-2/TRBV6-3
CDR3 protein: CASSYFPVEQYF

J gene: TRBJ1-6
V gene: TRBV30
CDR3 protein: CAWRFTGGSLHF

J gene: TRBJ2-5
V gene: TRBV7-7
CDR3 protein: CASSLTWTGAQETQYF

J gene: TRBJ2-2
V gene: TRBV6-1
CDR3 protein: CASSGEGQDESNTGELFF

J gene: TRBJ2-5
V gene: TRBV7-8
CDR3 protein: CASSRPGTGRQTQYF

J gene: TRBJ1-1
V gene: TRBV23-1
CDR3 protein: CASPNTEAFF

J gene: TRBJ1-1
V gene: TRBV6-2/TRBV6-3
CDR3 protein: CASSPLLTGLNTEAFF

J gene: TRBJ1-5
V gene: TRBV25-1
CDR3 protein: CASSEPGQGRNQPQHF

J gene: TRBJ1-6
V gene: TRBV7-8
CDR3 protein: CASSLFTGNSPLHF

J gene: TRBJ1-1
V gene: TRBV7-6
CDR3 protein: CASSSPTGLNTEAFF

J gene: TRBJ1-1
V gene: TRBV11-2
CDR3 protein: CASSPRDRGNMNTEAFF

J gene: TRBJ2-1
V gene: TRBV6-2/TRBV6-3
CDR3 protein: CASRDHNPTLNDEQFF

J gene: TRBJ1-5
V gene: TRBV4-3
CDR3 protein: CASSQDVKQPQHF

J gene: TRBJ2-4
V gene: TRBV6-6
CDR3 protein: CASMNAKNIQYF

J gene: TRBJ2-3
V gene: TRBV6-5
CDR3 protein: CATRLAGGGPDTQYF